This passage covers 13 T cell receptor beta chains from one sample sequenced in a study of metastatic and nonmetastatic thyroid tumors. Using MiXCR, TCRdb reanalyzed the PCR reads. The sample yields about 3,800 clones, around a third seen once. Treatment of any kind had been given to no patient before thyroid surgery. Specimen: adjacent normal tissue. The receptors were sampled from a female donor with papillary thyroid cancer or a benign thyroid nodule (not recorded which). Some clones in this sample may be carry-over from other donors' samples.

This clone was seen a single time. The chain uses TRBV7-3 and TRBJ2-3; tentatively, D is TRBD2 (7 bases). CDR3 length: 18 amino acids. Trimming cost V 0 bases and J 1 base, with 17 bases left between them. Per the germline V gene, CDR1 is SGHTA and CDR2 is FQGTGA. The CDR3 DNA reads as TGTGCCAGCAGCTTAACGGTGGGTGTCGGGGGGCGCACAGATACGCAGTATTTT. Translation gives CASSLTVGVGGRTDTQYF.

A word on this clone: The CDR3 does not close with the conserved phenylalanine or tryptophan, likely indicating a read error. This sequence joins TRBV30 and TRBJ1-2; a weak D match, TRBD1 (5 bases). This CDR3 has 13 residues. Per germline, CDR1 GTSNPN and CDR2 SVGIG (reference sequence). The CDR3 DNA follows: TGCGCCTGGAATATACAGGCTAACTATGGCTACACCCTC. Encoded protein: CAWNIQANYGYTL.

This clone is termed large. The V gene is TRBV28, the J gene TRBJ2-7; 11 bases agree with TRBD2. The CDR3 contains 14 residues. Losses at the gene ends were 6 bases for V and 10 bases for J; bases not matched to a gene: 11. Germline V gene lookup returns CDR1 MDHEN and CDR2 SYDVKM. The CDR3 region is CASSRPTSGDIQYF. The CDR3 DNA reads TGTGCCAGCAGCCGCCCGACTAGCGGGGACATACAGTACTTC.

The V call is TRBV5-1, the J call TRBJ2-7; 10 bases match TRBD2. The CDR3 is 14 amino acids. Looked up from germline, CDR1 is SGHRS and CDR2 is YFSETQ. J gave up 2 bases and V 2 bases, and 1 base lay outside the gene matches. CDR3 residues: CASSLAGGAYEQYF. CDR3 coding DNA: TGCGCCAGCAGCTTAGCGGGAGGGGCCTACGAGCAGTACTTC.

This chain joins TRBV30 and TRBJ1-2; D is perhaps TRBD1 (5 bases). The CDR3 runs to 16 residues. Germline V lookup: CDR1 GTSNPN, CDR2 SVGIG (reference sequence). The V end lost 1 base, the J end lost 6 bases, and 21 bases lay between the germline ends. Here the CDR3 DNA reads TGTGCCTGGAGTGATATACGCAGGGTGCAATTCGATGGCTACACCTTC. Encoded protein: CAWSDIRRVQFDGYTF.

This clone was found a few times. The J gene is TRBJ2-7, the V gene TRBV6-2 or TRBV6-3, with 7 bases that match TRBD2. Germline loops: CDR1 MNHEY, CDR2 SVGEGT. CDR3 size: 15 residues. The V gene end was trimmed by 2 bases and the J gene end by 4 bases; junction bases not matched to a gene: 8. The CDR3 is CASSYLAGTIYEQYF. CDR3 DNA sequence: TGTGCCAGCAGTTACCTAGCAGGGACTATTTACGAGCAGTACTTC.

CDR3 sequence reads: CASSIKTSGKNIQYF. The CDR3 DNA reads as TGTGCCAGCAGTATTAAGACTAGCGGGAAAAACATTCAGTACTTC. The V and J genes are TRBV28 and TRBJ2-4; TRBD2 matches 10 bases. Germline CDR1 is MDHEN and CDR2 is SYDVKM. This CDR3 contains 15 residues. V shed 5 bases and J 4 bases; nucleotides not matched to a gene: 5.

This rearrangement joins TRBV5-1 to TRBJ2-7; 7 nucleotides line up with TRBD1. Germline assignment: CDR1 SGHRS and CDR2 YFSETQ. V trimming: 2 bases; J trimming: 0 bases; junction bases outside the gene matches: 2. The CDR3 loop spans 14 amino acids. CDR3 DNA: TGCGCCAGCAGCTTCGGGGACAGCTCCTACGAGCAGTACTTC. This sequence encodes CASSFGDSSYEQYF.

This chain connects TRBV20-1 to TRBJ2-7; 15 nucleotides match TRBD2. The CDR3 is made up of 18 amino acids. The V and J ends lost 3 bases and 6 bases, in that order; junction bases with no gene match: 15. The germline V gene has CDR1 DFQATT and CDR2 SNEGSKA (reference sequence). CDR3 nucleotide sequence: TGCAGTGCTAGTAAGGGATTTCCGGGACTAGCGGGAGGCACCGAGCAGTACTTC. Translation: CSASKGFPGLAGGTEQYF.

This chain uses TRBV7-6 with TRBJ2-7; the D gene is possibly TRBD2 (5 bases). Germline V CDR1 and CDR2: SGHVS, FNYEAQ. Trimming took off 3 bases at V and 3 bases at J, with 9 bases between the two ends. The CDR3 runs 13 residues. The CDR3 DNA reads TGTGCCAGCAGCTTCGAGGACTTCTACGAGCAGTACTTC. It is translated as CASSFEDFYEQYF.

This clone was picked up many times. The rearrangement uses TRBV10-2 and TRBJ2-3; 14 bases are a match to TRBD2. Losses at the gene ends were 7 bases for V and 1 base for J; bases not matched to a gene: 16. The CDR3 extends over 20 amino acids. Germline lookup yields CDR1 WSHSY and CDR2 SAAADI. CDR3 bases: TGCGCCAGCACCCGAAAGATGGGACTAGCGGGAGAGGGGGGCACAGATACGCAGTATTTT. This translates into CASTRKMGLAGEGGTDTQYF.

This clone turned up a few times. V usage is TRBV6-1 and J usage is TRBJ1-1, with a tentative D call TRBD1 (6 bases). The CDR3 extends over 16 amino acids. Germline values: CDR1 MNHNS, CDR2 SASEGT. V dropped 7 bases and J dropped 4 bases, with 22 bases sitting between them. CDR3 amino acids: CASTSLQGLGTTEAFF. CDR3 nucleotides: TGTGCCAGCACCTCCCTACAGGGTTTGGGTACCACTGAAGCTTTCTTT.

This clone was observed at least ten times. This chain joins TRBV6-1 and TRBJ2-5; 9 bases agree with TRBD1. Germline V CDR1 and CDR2: MNHNS, SASEGT. This CDR3 spans 14 amino acids. Trimming at V came to 7 bases and at J to 3 bases, leaving 6 bases not matched to a gene. This CDR3 is CASMGQGNKETQYF. CDR3 bases: TGTGCCAGCATGGGACAGGGTAACAAAGAGACCCAGTACTTC.